This is a list of T cell receptor beta chains from one sample in a study of T cell repertoires in cytomegalovirus infection. TCRdb re-called the reads with MiXCR, one entry per CDR3 protein. Of about 480,000 distinct CDR3 sequences listed, 33% are singletons. Their antigen targets remain unknown. This material consisted of cultured PBMCs, taken from culture after CMV antigen stimulation. The source is a human donor in good health (CMV status not recorded). Some clones in this sample may be carry-over from other donors' samples. Both conserved end residues are part of each CDR3. The order of the fields is clone size, D gene, J gene, V gene, CDR3 DNA, CDR3 protein. A D gene is named only where the DNA matches it firmly. Size is omitted from some rows. Given values are once, few, many or a class for expanded clones.

size: once; D: .; J: TRBJ1-5; V: TRBV18; DNA: TGTGCCAGCTCACCAGGGGCAGGCGTCAATCAGCCCCAGCATTTT; CDR3: CASSPGAGVNQPQHF
size: many; D: TRBD2; J: TRBJ2-1; V: TRBV7-2; DNA: TGTGCCAGCAGCTTAGCGCGGTGGGTGCGGGAGAAGGGCGATGAGCAGTTCTTC; CDR3: CASSLARWVREKGDEQFF
size: .; D: TRBD2; J: TRBJ2-3; V: TRBV2; DNA: TGTGCCAGCAGTGTAATGGGCGGGAGGGCCGGAGATACGCAGTATTTT; CDR3: CASSVMGGRAGDTQYF
size: few; D: .; J: TRBJ2-3; V: TRBV7-9; DNA: TGTGCCAGCAGCCCCCTGCGCGGTTTGACAGATACGCAGTATTTT; CDR3: CASSPLRGLTDTQYF
size: .; D: .; J: TRBJ1-1; V: TRBV6-2/TRBV6-3; DNA: TGTGCCAGCAGTTACCTCAGCTTCGGGGACACTGAAGCTTTCTTT; CDR3: CASSYLSFGDTEAFF
size: many; D: .; J: TRBJ2-6; V: TRBV7-2; DNA: TGTGCCAGCAGCTTATTTTCGGACTCTGGGGCCAACGTCCTGACTTTC; CDR3: CASSLFSDSGANVLTF
size: few; D: TRBD1; J: TRBJ1-2; V: TRBV7-2; DNA: TGTGCCAGCAGCCCGTCCCGGGACAGGGCAATTCCTTATGGCTACACCTTC; CDR3: CASSPSRDRAIPYGYTF
size: many; D: .; J: TRBJ1-1; V: TRBV12-3/TRBV12-4; DNA: TGTGCCAGCAGCTTAGGAGAGAACACTGAAGCTTTCTTT; CDR3: CASSLGENTEAFF
size: many; D: TRBD2; J: TRBJ2-7; V: TRBV7-8; DNA: TGTGCCAGCAGCTTCGGTATCCTAGCGGGAGTAGTACGCCACGAGCAGTACTTC; CDR3: CASSFGILAGVVRHEQYF
size: .; D: TRBD1; J: TRBJ2-1; V: TRBV10-3; DNA: TGTGCCATCAAAGGAGGACAGGGGGGAGACAATGAGCAGTTCTTC; CDR3: CAIKGGQGGDNEQFF
size: .; D: .; J: TRBJ2-5; V: TRBV19; DNA: TGTGCCAGTAGTATAGGGGGGGCAGGGTTACAAGAGACCCAGTACTTC; CDR3: CASSIGGAGLQETQYF
size: .; D: .; J: TRBJ1-2; V: TRBV19; DNA: TGTGCCAGTAGTATCCAGGGGCTCACTCCTAACTATGGCTACACCTTC; CDR3: CASSIQGLTPNYGYTF
size: few; D: .; J: TRBJ2-5; V: TRBV6-1; DNA: TGTGCCAGCAGCTCCCGACATGCTCAAGAGACCCAGTACTTC; CDR3: CASSSRHAQETQYF
size: few; D: .; J: TRBJ1-5; V: TRBV12-3/TRBV12-4; DNA: TGTGCCAGCAGTTTAGCGCTATCCGGCAGGAATCAGCCCCAGCATTTT; CDR3: CASSLALSGRNQPQHF
size: .; D: .; J: TRBJ2-1; V: TRBV15; DNA: TGTGCCACCAGCTATCTAGGGTCCAGTGAGCAGTTCTTC; CDR3: CATSYLGSSEQFF
size: few; D: .; J: TRBJ2-2; V: TRBV4-1; DNA: TGCGCCAGCAGCCATAATGAGGGGGGACCCGGGGAGCTGTTTTTT; CDR3: CASSHNEGGPGELFF
size: .; D: .; J: TRBJ2-2; V: TRBV12-3/TRBV12-4; DNA: TGTGCCAGCAGTCCCCTGCCGAACACCGGGGAGCTGTTTTTT; CDR3: CASSPLPNTGELFF
size: once; D: .; J: TRBJ1-1; V: TRBV19; DNA: TGTGCCAGTAGTCCCCCTAGGGGAAGAGGCACTGAAGCTTTCTTT; CDR3: CASSPPRGRGTEAFF
size: many; D: .; J: TRBJ2-1; V: TRBV7-9; DNA: TGTGCCAGCAGCCCTCCTATCGACAGCCTCATTCGGTTCTTC; CDR3: CASSPPIDSLIRFF
size: few; D: TRBD1; J: TRBJ2-5; V: TRBV7-9; DNA: TGTGCCAGCAGCTGGATAAGACAGGGTCAAGAGACCCAGTACTTC; CDR3: CASSWIRQGQETQYF
size: .; D: .; J: TRBJ1-1; V: TRBV11-2; DNA: TGTGCCAGCACTCAGGGGTTGGGTACGAACACTGAAGCTTTCTTT; CDR3: CASTQGLGTNTEAFF
size: few; D: TRBD2; J: TRBJ2-1; V: TRBV4-1; DNA: TGCGCCAGCAGCCAACTAGCGGACCGATACAATGAGCAGTTCTTC; CDR3: CASSQLADRYNEQFF
size: .; D: TRBD2; J: TRBJ2-1; V: TRBV11-1; DNA: TGTGCCAGCAGCTTAGGGGGTAGCGGGAGTCATAATGAGCAGTTCTTC; CDR3: CASSLGGSGSHNEQFF
size: few; D: .; J: TRBJ2-3; V: TRBV11-2; DNA: TGTGCCAGCACCCTCCCCCCAGGACAGCGCACAGATACGCAGTATTTT; CDR3: CASTLPPGQRTDTQYF
size: .; D: TRBD2; J: TRBJ2-5; V: TRBV5-6; DNA: TGTGCCAGCAGCCGAAAGACTAGCGGGAGGAAGCAAGAGACCCAGTACTTC; CDR3: CASSRKTSGRKQETQYF
size: many; D: .; J: TRBJ2-3; V: TRBV6-2/TRBV6-3; DNA: TGTGCCAGCAGTTACGAGGTAGCGGCAGATACGCAGTATTTT; CDR3: CASSYEVAADTQYF
size: .; D: .; J: TRBJ2-6; V: TRBV19; DNA: TGTGCCAGTAGTACGGGTCGTTCTGGGGCCAACGTCCTGACTTTC; CDR3: CASSTGRSGANVLTF
size: .; D: TRBD2; J: TRBJ2-5; V: TRBV19; DNA: TGTGCCAGTAGCCCGGAGGGGCCGACCTGGACTAGCGGGACTGAGACCCAGTACTTC; CDR3: CASSPEGPTWTSGTETQYF
size: few; D: TRBD1; J: TRBJ2-1; V: TRBV11-2; DNA: TGTGCCAGCAGGACAGGGGGCCACAATGAGCAGTTCTTC; CDR3: CASRTGGHNEQFF
size: .; D: .; J: TRBJ1-2; V: TRBV29-1; DNA: TGCAGCGTTGAAGATAGGCAAGGCTACACCTTC; CDR3: CSVEDRQGYTF
size: .; D: .; J: TRBJ2-2; V: TRBV7-2; DNA: TGTGCCAGCAGCTTAGCCTTTCGGGTCGGCGGGACCAACACCGGGGAGCTGTTTTTT; CDR3: CASSLAFRVGGTNTGELFF
size: .; D: TRBD2; J: TRBJ2-3; V: TRBV7-3; DNA: TGTGCCAGCAGCCGTGATCTAGCGGGAGCACTTCTGGATACGCAGTATTTT; CDR3: CASSRDLAGALLDTQYF
size: once; D: .; J: TRBJ2-2; V: TRBV18; DNA: TGTGCCAGCTCACCCGACTCCCGGGGGTCGAACACCGGGGAGCTGTTTTTT; CDR3: CASSPDSRGSNTGELFF
size: few; D: .; J: TRBJ2-4; V: TRBV18; DNA: TGTGCCAGCTCACCAATCTCGGGGGGCCGTGATGGGAACATTCAGTACTTC; CDR3: CASSPISGGRDGNIQYF
size: few; D: .; J: TRBJ2-1; V: TRBV7-9; DNA: TGTGCCAGCAGCTCCCCTCCGCGGAATGAGCAGTTCTTC; CDR3: CASSSPPRNEQFF
size: .; D: TRBD2; J: TRBJ2-1; V: TRBV7-6; DNA: TGTGCCAGCAGCTTAGGTAGCGGGAGGGCCGTTGAGCAGTTCTTC; CDR3: CASSLGSGRAVEQFF
size: .; D: .; J: TRBJ1-1; V: TRBV7-9; DNA: TGTGCCAGCAGCGGACCCGGGGGGACTGAAGCTTTCTTT; CDR3: CASSGPGGTEAFF
size: .; D: .; J: TRBJ1-1; V: TRBV5-1; DNA: TGCGCCAGCAAACCCTGGGGCCTGAACACTGAAGCTTTCTTT; CDR3: CASKPWGLNTEAFF
size: few; D: .; J: TRBJ1-2; V: TRBV12-3/TRBV12-4; DNA: TGTGCCAGCAGTGCAAGCGGCTATGGCTACACCTTC; CDR3: CASSASGYGYTF
size: .; D: TRBD1; J: TRBJ2-5; V: TRBV24-1; DNA: TGTGCCACCAGTGGGACAGGGGAGCAAGAGACCCAGTACTTC; CDR3: CATSGTGEQETQYF